A single sample gave rise to the 31 T cell receptor beta chains below, sequenced in a study of T cells in Graves' hyperthyroidism and ophthalmopathy. RNA transcripts provided the source from which TCR beta CDR3 regions were amplified. RT-PCR in the first round (using the HTBI primer set) targeted the TCR CDR3. TCRdb itself ran the multiplex PCR reads through MiXCR, one entry per CDR3 protein. The table shows about 640,000 distinct CDR3 sequences, with around 21% occurring only once. Sequences were obtained from blood. The receptors come from a man aged 30 to 39 with Graves' ophthalmopathy.

This clonotype was found many times. In nucleotides, the CDR3 is TGTGCCAGCAGTTTAAGGGGGCTGAGCGAAAAACTGTTTTTT. The encoded protein is CASSLRGLSEKLFF. The genes are TRBV12-3 or TRBV12-4 and TRBJ1-4; 7 nucleotides match TRBD1. Unmatched junction bases numbered 5, after V lost 2 bases and J lost 8 bases. CDR3 size: 14 residues.

In regard to this clonotype: A read error is possible here, since a much larger clone lies one base away. The chain recombines TRBV28 with TRBJ2-2, with D perhaps TRBD2 (5 bases). Germline loops: CDR1 MDHEN, CDR2 SYDVKM. CDR3 size: 12 residues. The CDR3 DNA reads TGTGCCACCACCCAGAACACCGGGGAGCCGTTTTTT. This sequence encodes CATTQNTGEPFF.

This clonotype was detected many times. This chain connects TRBV5-5 to TRBJ2-7; 8 bases fit TRBD1. Germline V gives CDR1 SGHKS, CDR2 YYEKEE (reference sequence). The CDR3 has 14 residues. The V segment lost 2 bases and the J segment 0 bases; nucleotides outside the gene matches: 1. Here the CDR3 reads CASSFDRGSYEQYF. CDR3 bases: TGTGCCAGCAGCTTCGACAGGGGCTCCTACGAGCAGTACTTC.

This clonotype was observed at least ten times. In DNA form, the CDR3 reads TGTGCCAGCACCCCCCCGGGGAAGAATGAAAAACTGTTTTTT. It codes for CASTPPGKNEKLFF. V is TRBV11-2 and J is TRBJ1-4, with D uncertain. With 7 bases removed from V and 5 bases from J, the gap between germline ends came to 14 bases. The germline V gene has CDR1 SGHAT and CDR2 FQNNGV. This CDR3 has 14 amino acids.

This chain uses TRBV2 with TRBJ2-1, with a weak D call TRBD2 (6 bases). The germline V gene encodes CDR1 SNHLY and CDR2 FYNNEI. The CDR3 contains 14 residues. Trimming took off 10 bases at V and 7 bases at J, with 20 bases between the two ends. CDR3 nucleotide sequence: TGTGCCACCCGCCTAGCGACCTCGACGAATGAGCAGTTCTTC. The encoded protein is CATRLATSTNEQFF.

This clonotype was counted between two and nine times. This sequence joins TRBV2 and TRBJ2-1; D is undetermined. The CDR3 sequence is 12 residues long. CDR1 and CDR2 from the germline V gene are SNHLY and FYNNEI. The V gene lost 6 bases and the J gene lost 5 bases, with 8 bases spanning the gap. Here the CDR3 DNA reads TGTGCCAGCAGCAACATTAACAATGAGCAGTTCTTC. The encoded protein is CASSNINNEQFF. Complete variable domain (other parts from reference TRBV2 and TRBJ2-1): EPEVTQTPSHQVTQMGQEVILRCVPISNHLYFYWYRQILGQKVEFLVSFYNNEISEKSEIFDDQFSVERPDGSNFTLKIRSTKLEDSAMYFCASSNINNEQFFGPGTRLTVL.

This clonotype was seen ten or more times. This chain links TRBV2 with TRBJ2-6; either TRBD1 or TRBD2 may supply D (5 bases each). V gave up 10 bases and J gave up 4 bases, with 20 bases separating them. The CDR3 extends over 16 amino acids. From germline, CDR1 is SNHLY and CDR2 FYNNEI. The CDR3 DNA reads as TGTGCCATAGGGACCGGGCCATGGGCGGGGGCCAACGTCCTGACTTTC. Translation: CAIGTGPWAGANVLTF.

This clonotype was found a few times. This chain links TRBV20-1 with TRBJ1-5, with a weak D call TRBD1 (6 bases). This CDR3 region has 14 residues. The germline V gene encodes CDR1 DFQATT and CDR2 SNEGSKA (reference sequence). V was cut by 3 bases and J by 5 bases, with 14 bases left in between. In DNA form, the CDR3 reads TGCAGTGCTAGTCGTCAGGGGTTCGATCAGCCCCAGCATTTT. As protein: CSASRQGFDQPQHF.

Comment on this clonotype: This may arise from a read error, as a much more abundant clone is one base away. The chain carries TRBV2 and TRBJ2-7; the D is unclear. Germline-derived CDR1 and CDR2 are SNHLY and FYNNEI. The CDR3 sequence is 14 residues long. The CDR3 sequence is CASSEVVSSYGQYF. The CDR3 coding sequence is TGTGCCAGCAGTGAAGTGGTCAGCTCCTACGGGCAGTACTTC.

This clonotype showed up many times. This sequence joins TRBV11-2 and TRBJ2-7; D might be TRBD1 (6 bases). The CDR3 is 16 residues long. The V and J ends lost 6 bases and 7 bases respectively, with 25 bases between them. CDR1 SGHAT and CDR2 FQNNGV come from the germline V gene. CDR3 in DNA: TGTGCCAGCAGTTCCGTTCCCCGACAGGCTTCGGATGAGCAGTACTTC. This translates into CASSSVPRQASDEQYF.

This clonotype has more than one count but fewer than ten. V is TRBV7-9 and J is TRBJ1-1; no clear D. Germline CDR1 reads SEHNR; CDR2 reads FQNEAQ (reference sequence). This CDR3 is 14 amino acids long. Trimming removed 1 base from V and 1 base from J, with 7 bases in between. CDR3 sequence (DNA): TGTGCCAGCAGCTTAGTCTCTGCGAACACTGAAGCTTTCTTT. Translation gives CASSLVSANTEAFF.

This clonotype was recorded many times. The chain couples TRBV7-2 to TRBJ2-5; tentatively, D is TRBD2 (6 bases). V gave up 1 base and J gave up 0 bases, with 15 bases separating them. CDR1 and CDR2 from the germline V gene are SGHTA and FQGNSA. There are 17 residues in the CDR3. CDR3 amino acids: CASSLEAGTLYQETQYF. For the CDR3, the DNA is TGTGCCAGCAGCTTAGAGGCCGGGACTTTGTACCAAGAGACCCAGTACTTC. Combining the CDR3 with reference TRBV7-2 and TRBJ2-5 gives the whole variable domain GAGVSQSPSNKVTEKGKDVELRCDPISGHTALYWYRQSLGQGLEFLIYFQGNSAPDKSGLPSDRFSAERTGGSVSTLTIQRTQQEDSAVYLCASSLEAGTLYQETQYFGPGTRLLVL.

This clonotype was observed a handful of times. The rearrangement joins TRBV15 to TRBJ2-1, with unresolved D. V was cut by 1 base and J by 12 bases, with 7 bases left in between. This CDR3 contains 11 residues. Germline V gives CDR1 LNHNV, CDR2 YYDKDF (reference sequence). The CDR3 reads CATSRGVRQFF. In DNA form, the CDR3 reads TGTGCCACCAGCAGAGGGGTCCGGCAGTTCTTC.

This clonotype was counted a few times. This chain uses TRBV6-1 with TRBJ1-1; 7 bases match TRBD1. Germline V lookup: CDR1 MNHNS, CDR2 SASEGT. The CDR3 has 16 amino acids. V lost 6 bases to trimming and J lost 2 bases; unmatched junction nucleotides: 12. The CDR3 DNA reads TGTGCCAGCAGCCCCGCCCGTCAGGGGGAAAACACTGAAGCTTTCTTT. Residues: CASSPARQGENTEAFF.

This clonotype was counted only a few times. As DNA, the CDR3 is TGTGCCTGGAGTGTGATGCAGGGAGGACGAGAGACCCAGTACTTC. Its translation: CAWSVMQGGRETQYF. The V and J genes are TRBV30 and TRBJ2-5, with a weak D call TRBD2 (6 bases). Germline CDR1 and CDR2: GTSNPN and SVGIG (reference sequence). The CDR3 has 15 residues. V was clipped by 0 bases and J by 4 bases, with 15 bases between them.

This clonotype was found a few times. The chain uses TRBV20-1 and TRBJ2-7; D perhaps matches TRBD1 (6 bases). From germline, CDR1 is DFQATT and CDR2 SNEGSKA (reference sequence). The CDR3 runs to 12 residues. V shed 3 bases and J shed 6 bases, with 12 bases lying between them. Here the CDR3 DNA reads TGCAGTGCTAGTTCAGGGGCGATCGAGCAGTACTTC. Translation: CSASSGAIEQYF.

This clonotype was seen only a few times. The chain employs TRBV20-1 and TRBJ2-1, with 7 positions matching TRBD1. CDR1 is DFQATT, CDR2 SNEGSKA, per germline (reference sequence). With V trimmed by 1 base and J by 4 bases, 13 bases remained unmatched. The CDR3 sequence is 17 residues long. The CDR3 spells CSARAVMGQRPYNEQFF. The CDR3, as DNA: TGCAGTGCTAGAGCGGTTATGGGACAGCGACCTTACAATGAGCAGTTCTTC.

This clonotype was seen many times. The chain has TRBV7-2 and TRBJ2-5, with TRBD2 matching 13 bases. The CDR3 covers 16 residues. Germline values: CDR1 SGHTA, CDR2 FQGNSA. Losses at the gene ends were 3 bases for V and 1 base for J; bases not matched to a gene: 2. CDR3 in DNA: TGTGCCAGCAGCTTGAGGACTAGCGGGAGCCAAGAGACCCAGTACTTC. Translated, it gives CASSLRTSGSQETQYF.

This clonotype was picked up many times. The chain is built from TRBV7-9 and TRBJ2-5; TRBD2 is a possible D gene (6 bases). This CDR3 comprises 14 residues. The V gene's germline CDR1 is SEHNR and CDR2 FQNEAQ (reference sequence). With 10 bases removed from V and 5 bases from J, the gap between germline ends came to 20 bases. CDR3: CATSFGSRGETQYF. The CDR3 DNA sequence: TGTGCCACAAGTTTTGGGTCTCGGGGGGAGACCCAGTACTTC.

To note about this clonotype: One end of the junction fails to match germline, which may point to a read error. The V and J genes are TRBV7-9 and TRBJ2-7; 15 nucleotides align to TRBD2. In germline, CDR1 is SEHNR, CDR2 FQNEAQ (reference sequence). The CDR3 extends over 15 amino acids. The CDR3 DNA is TGTGCCAGCAGTTTAGGGACTAGCGGGAGGAACGAGCAGTACTTC. As protein: CASSLGTSGRNEQYF.

This clonotype was picked up a small number of times. The chain combines TRBV7-2 with TRBJ2-5; possible D gene TRBD1, 5 bases. The germline V gene has CDR1 SGHTA and CDR2 FQGNSA. V lost 5 bases and J lost 5, with 9 bases in between. This CDR3 is 12 amino acids long. CDR3: CASSRGAETQYF. The CDR3 coding sequence is TGTGCCAGCAGCCGTGGGGCGGAGACCCAGTACTTC.

This clonotype was counted a few times. CDR3 loop: CAISESLGTEAFF. CDR3 bases: TGTGCCATCAGTGAGTCATTGGGCACTGAAGCTTTCTTT. V usage is TRBV10-3 and J usage is TRBJ1-1; D is unresolved. V was trimmed by 0 bases and J by 4 bases, leaving 6 bases between them. Germline V lookup: CDR1 ENHRY, CDR2 SYGVKD. This CDR3 contains 13 residues.

This chain connects TRBV5-8 to TRBJ2-2, with a possible D match to TRBD2 (6 bases). With 0 bases removed from V and 1 base from J, the gap between germline ends came to 13 bases. The germline gives CDR1 SGHTS, CDR2 YDEGEE. The CDR3 has 17 amino acids. CDR3 nucleotide sequence: TGTGCCAGCAGCTTGGGTCCGGGACTGGAGAACACCGGGGAGCTGTTTTTT. This gives the protein CASSLGPGLENTGELFF.

This clonotype was found a few times. This chain joins TRBV30 and TRBJ1-1; D perhaps matches TRBD1 (5 bases). This CDR3 spans 13 amino acids. With 1 base removed from V and 5 bases from J, the gap between germline ends came to 11 bases. The germline V gene encodes CDR1 GTSNPN and CDR2 SVGIG (reference sequence). The CDR3 coding sequence is TGTGCCTGGAGTGGGCAGGGCTATACTGAAGCTTTCTTT. Residues: CAWSGQGYTEAFF.

There are many counts of this clonotype. The rearrangement joins TRBV28 to TRBJ1-5; TRBD1 might be the D (5 bases). Germline V gives CDR1 MDHEN, CDR2 SYDVKM. The V end was cut by 4 bases, the J end by 11 bases, with 12 bases between. The CDR3 runs 12 residues. The CDR3 coding sequence is TGTGCCAGCAGTTACGCCGAAGGGGCCCAGCATTTT. The encoded protein is CASSYAEGAQHF.

This clonotype came up a few times. This chain links TRBV10-3 with TRBJ2-2; possibly TRBD2 for D (6 bases). Trimming left V 10 bases short and J 2 bases short, with 14 bases between. Germline V gives CDR1 ENHRY, CDR2 SYGVKD. This CDR3 is built from 14 residues. DNA of the CDR3: TGTGCCACCTATGATAGCGGAAACACCGGGGAGCTGTTTTTT. Translation: CATYDSGNTGELFF.

This chain joins TRBV27 and TRBJ1-4; 7 nucleotides line up with TRBD1. Looked up from germline, CDR1 is MNHEY and CDR2 is SMNVEV (reference sequence). The CDR3 consists of 17 residues. V lost 0 bases to trimming and J lost 0 bases; unmatched junction nucleotides: 4. CDR3 nucleotides: TGTGCCAGCAGTTTATCGTGGGGGACAGCAACTAATGAAAAACTGTTTTTT. The encoded protein is CASSLSWGTATNEKLFF.

This clonotype turned up a few times. The CDR3 here is CASSPRTATYEQYF. The CDR3, as DNA: TGTGCCAGCAGCCCAAGGACAGCTACCTACGAGCAGTACTTC. The gene calls are TRBV5-4 and TRBJ2-7, with a tentative D call TRBD1 (6 bases). CDR1 is SGHNT, CDR2 YYREEE, per germline (reference sequence). The V end lost 4 bases, the J end lost 2 bases, and 13 bases lay between the germline ends. The length of the CDR3 is 14 residues.

This CDR3 is CASSLDSNNEKLFF. DNA for the CDR3: TGCGCCAGCAGCTTGGACAGTAATAATGAAAAACTGTTTTTT. The chain carries TRBV5-1 and TRBJ1-4, with D unresolved. V lost 0 bases, J lost 4 bases, and 7 bases lay in between. The CDR3 length is 14 residues. Germline CDR1 SGHRS, CDR2 YFSETQ.

In this sample, this clonotype turned up a few times. The chain recombines TRBV14 with TRBJ2-5; D unresolved. V was clipped by 0 bases and J by 1 base, with 15 bases between them. CDR1 is SGHDN and CDR2 is FVKESK in the germline V gene. The length of the CDR3 is 17 residues. Written as DNA, the CDR3 is TGTGCCAGCAGCCAAGATTACAAGCTCCCCCCCCAAGAGACCCAGTACTTC. Translated, it gives CASSQDYKLPPQETQYF.

With respect to this clonotype: The junction departs from the called germline gene at one end, perhaps through a read error. The chain links TRBV20-1 to TRBJ2-2; the match to TRBD2 covers 8 bases. The length of the CDR3 is 15 residues. The germline V gene has CDR1 DFQATT and CDR2 SNEGSKA (reference sequence). CDR3 nucleotides: TGCAATGCTAGGAGTAGCGGGATGGTCGGCGGGGAGCTGTTTTTT. This gives the protein CNARSSGMVGGELFF.